These 17 T cell receptor beta chains were all obtained from the same sample, sequenced in a study of T-cell reconstitution after alpha-beta-depleted transplantation in children. As it was prepared, the TCRbeta library received unique molecular identifiers. In TCRdb, the PCR reads were re-called with MiXCR into one record per CDR3 protein. The sample has hundreds of thousands of distinct CDR3 sequences, approximately 16% seen once. This material consisted of PBMCs from the stem cell graft donor, taken from the stem cell graft. Receptors originate from a human donor who donated a stem cell graft to a child with acute myeloid leukemia.

V and J are TRBV7-9 and TRBJ1-1, with unresolved D. Trimming removed 2 bases from V and 3 bases from J, with 16 bases in between. Germline CDR1 SEHNR, CDR2 FQNEAQ (reference sequence). The CDR3 has 16 residues. The CDR3 nucleotides read TGTGCCAGCAGCTTAATTCGGGTCTCTACGGACACTGAAGCTTTCTTT. Its protein is CASSLIRVSTDTEAFF.

This clonotype was seen ten or more times. The rearrangement links TRBV11-2 to TRBJ2-1, with TRBD1 matching over 9 bases. Germline V CDR1 and CDR2: SGHAT, FQNNGV. The ends lost 5 bases at V and 7 bases at J; junction bases unmatched: 12. CDR3 size: 16 residues. This chain's CDR3 is CASSPRYGDRENEQFF. CDR3 in DNA: TGTGCCAGCAGCCCCAGATACGGGGACAGGGAGAATGAGCAGTTCTTC.

This clonotype was detected a few times. The chain has TRBV5-5 and TRBJ2-7; D tentatively reads TRBD1 or TRBD2 (5 bases each). The germline V gene has CDR1 SGHKS and CDR2 YYEKEE (reference sequence). CDR3 length: 16 amino acids. Between the trimmed V and J ends, which lost 3 bases and 3 bases, there was a span of 19 bases. The CDR3 DNA sequence: TGTGCCAGCAGCTCTAGTACCGGGGCAATAAACTACGAGCAGTACTTC. Protein sequence: CASSSSTGAINYEQYF.

V gene TRBV5-1 combines with J gene TRBJ1-1, with D unclear. The CDR3 length is 14 residues. V was clipped by 0 bases and J by 10 bases, with 16 bases between them. Looked up from germline, CDR1 is SGHRS and CDR2 is YFSETQ. Here the CDR3 reads CASSLGRASEAAFF. CDR3 bases: TGCGCCAGCAGCTTGGGGCGTGCGAGCGAAGCAGCTTTCTTT.

The rearrangement joins TRBV7-2 to TRBJ2-2; D uncertain. CDR1 and CDR2 from the germline V gene are SGHTA and FQGNSA. Trimming took 5 bases from V and 9 from J, leaving 10 bases between them. This CDR3 has 12 residues. The CDR3 DNA is TGTGCCAGCAGCCCCCGTTCGTGGGAGCTGTTTTTT. Its protein is CASSPRSWELFF.

The chain is built from TRBV21-1 and TRBJ1-5; the table's TRBD1 call for D was not verified on the DNA. TRBV21-1 is a pseudogene. The CDR3 extends over 21 amino acids. The CDR3 DNA sequence: TGTGCCAGCAGCATTCCATCCCCGCCGGGACAGGGGCGGAGTGGCAATCAGCCCCAGCATTTT. It translates to CASSIPSPPGQGRSGNQPQHF.

This clonotype was seen only a few times. This chain's CDR3 is CASSAGGGTVGELFF. The CDR3 DNA reads TGTGCCAGCAGCGCCGGCGGGGGCACGGTCGGGGAGCTGTTTTTT. The V call is TRBV13, the J call TRBJ2-2, with D possibly matching TRBD2 (7 bases). Germline values: CDR1 PRHDT, CDR2 FYEKMQ (reference sequence). The CDR3 runs 15 residues. Trimming stripped 5 bases from V and 7 bases from J, with 17 bases between.

The chain is built from TRBV4-3 and TRBJ1-2, with no clear D. This CDR3 contains 15 residues. Trimming pared 0 bases from V and 7 bases from J, leaving 15 bases between. The germline V gene has CDR1 LGHNA and CDR2 YSLEER. The CDR3 region is CASSQDRSASSGYTF. CDR3 sequence (DNA): TGCGCCAGCAGCCAAGATAGGTCGGCAAGCTCTGGCTACACCTTC.

This clonotype was observed many times. The CDR3, as DNA: TGCAGTGCTGCCCCAGGGGATTGGGGGGAGCTGTTTTTT. Translation gives CSAAPGDWGELFF. The rearrangement joins TRBV20-1 to TRBJ2-2; tentatively, D is TRBD1 (6 bases). The CDR3 loop spans 13 amino acids. CDR1 is DFQATT, CDR2 SNEGSKA, per germline (reference sequence). Trimming stripped 5 bases from V and 8 bases from J, with 15 bases between.

The V call is TRBV28, the J call TRBJ1-5; D is uncertain. The CDR3 extends over 11 amino acids. The V end was cut by 3 bases, the J end by 11 bases, with 8 bases between. Per the germline V gene, CDR1 is MDHEN and CDR2 is SYDVKM. CDR3 bases: TGTGCCAGCAGTTTTGCACAGTCCCAGCATTTT. Protein product: CASSFAQSQHF. The complete variable domain, with remaining parts taken from reference TRBV28 and TRBJ1-5, reads DVKVTQSSRYLVKRTGEKVFLECVQDMDHENMFWYRQDPGLGLRLIYFSYDVKMKEKGDIPEGYSVSREKKERFSLILESASTNQTSMYLCASSFAQSQHFGDGTRLSIL.

This clonotype has a count of ten or more. The chain recombines TRBV27 with TRBJ2-6, with a tentative D call TRBD2 (5 bases). V lost 7 bases to trimming and J lost 0 bases, with 10 bases between them. There are 15 residues in the CDR3. Germline V gene lookup returns CDR1 MNHEY and CDR2 SMNVEV (reference sequence). The CDR3 sequence is CASTSSLSGANVLTF. The CDR3, as DNA: TGTGCCAGCACTAGCAGTCTCTCTGGGGCCAACGTCCTGACTTTC.

The V and J genes are TRBV7-2 and TRBJ2-7; weak D call: TRBD2 (5 bases). V lost 1 base and J 4 bases, leaving 17 bases between the germline ends. The CDR3 is 16 residues long. Germline CDR1 and CDR2: SGHTA and FQGNSA. The CDR3 region has the DNA TGTGCCAGCAGCTTAGGACTCACCGGGGTAATGTACGAGCAGTACTTC. Translated, it gives CASSLGLTGVMYEQYF.

V gene TRBV5-6 combines with J gene TRBJ1-5; 9 bases match TRBD1. Germline CDR1 and CDR2: SGHDT and YYEEEE. The CDR3 contains 16 residues. V dropped 4 bases and J dropped 4; count of bases not matched to a gene: 9. Written as DNA, the CDR3 is TGTGCCAGCAGCCGATTTCGACAGGGGGGGAATCAGCCCCAGCATTTT. This codes for CASSRFRQGGNQPQHF.

This clonotype was picked up many times. The chain couples TRBV7-2 to TRBJ1-1; D is possibly TRBD1 (5 bases). V dropped 6 bases and J dropped 4 bases, with 15 bases sitting between them. Germline V lookup: CDR1 SGHTA, CDR2 FQGNSA. CDR3 length: 14 residues. CDR3 nucleotide sequence: TGTGCCAGCAGGTTCCGGGGCGCAGGCACTGAAGCTTTCTTT. Translating gives CASRFRGAGTEAFF. Using reference TRBV7-2 and TRBJ1-1 for the parts outside the CDR3, the full variable domain is GAGVSQSPSNKVTEKGKDVELRCDPISGHTALYWYRQSLGQGLEFLIYFQGNSAPDKSGLPSDRFSAERTGGSVSTLTIQRTQQEDSAVYLCASRFRGAGTEAFFGQGTRLTVV.

The chain links TRBV7-2 to TRBJ2-3; the D is unclear. Germline-derived CDR1 and CDR2 are SGHTA and FQGNSA. The CDR3 loop spans 14 amino acids. V gave up 5 bases and J gave up 1 base, with 10 bases separating them. In DNA form, the CDR3 reads TGTGCCAGCAGCCCTCGGTCGGGCACAGATACGCAGTATTTT. It specifies CASSPRSGTDTQYF.

This clonotype was detected only a few times. This sequence joins TRBV11-1 and TRBJ2-6; 8 bases agree with TRBD1. The germline V gene encodes CDR1 SGHAT and CDR2 FQDESV (reference sequence). The CDR3 is made up of 19 amino acids. V was clipped by 5 bases and J by 0 bases; unmatched bases: 12. The CDR3 coding sequence is TGTGCCAGCAGCAACCCCGGGGACAGGATTCACTCTGGGGCCAACGTCCTGACTTTC. Translating gives CASSNPGDRIHSGANVLTF.

CDR3 residues: CATSRDVVQPQHF. CDR3 sequence (DNA): TGTGCCACCAGCAGAGATGTGGTGCAGCCCCAGCATTTT. This chain joins TRBV15 and TRBJ1-5, with D hard to call. The V gene's germline CDR1 is LNHNV and CDR2 YYDKDF (reference sequence). The CDR3 consists of 13 residues. V lost 0 bases to trimming and J lost 7 bases, with 7 bases between them.